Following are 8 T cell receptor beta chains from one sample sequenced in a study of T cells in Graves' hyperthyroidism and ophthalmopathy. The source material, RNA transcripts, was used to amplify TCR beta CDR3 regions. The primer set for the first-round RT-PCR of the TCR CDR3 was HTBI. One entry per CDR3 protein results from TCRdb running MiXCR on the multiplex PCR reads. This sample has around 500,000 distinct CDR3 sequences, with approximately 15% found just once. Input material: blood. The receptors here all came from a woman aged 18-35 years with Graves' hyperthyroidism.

The CDR3 region is CASSDWTDNEQFF. The CDR3 bases are TGTGCCAGCAGTGACTGGACCGACAATGAGCAGTTCTTC. The genes are TRBV2 and TRBJ2-1; D remains ambiguous. Germline V gene data show CDR1 as SNHLY and CDR2 as FYNNEI. The CDR3 length is 13 residues. Trimming shortened V by 3 bases and J by 5 bases, and 8 bases separated the two germline ends.

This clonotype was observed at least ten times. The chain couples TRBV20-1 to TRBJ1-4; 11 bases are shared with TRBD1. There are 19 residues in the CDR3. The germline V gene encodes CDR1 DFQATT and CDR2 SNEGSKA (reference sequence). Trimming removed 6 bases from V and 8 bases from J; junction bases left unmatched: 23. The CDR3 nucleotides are TGCAGTGCACCGACTTCCTTGGACAGGGGGCGACTAGGGGAAGAAAAACTGTTTTTT. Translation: CSAPTSLDRGRLGEEKLFF.

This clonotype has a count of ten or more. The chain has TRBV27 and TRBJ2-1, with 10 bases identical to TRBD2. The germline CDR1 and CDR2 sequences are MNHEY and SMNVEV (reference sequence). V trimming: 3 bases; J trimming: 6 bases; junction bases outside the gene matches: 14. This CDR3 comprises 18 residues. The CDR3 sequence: CASSFFRLGTSAFNEQFF. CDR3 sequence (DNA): TGTGCCAGCAGTTTCTTCCGGTTGGGGACTAGCGCCTTCAATGAGCAGTTCTTC.

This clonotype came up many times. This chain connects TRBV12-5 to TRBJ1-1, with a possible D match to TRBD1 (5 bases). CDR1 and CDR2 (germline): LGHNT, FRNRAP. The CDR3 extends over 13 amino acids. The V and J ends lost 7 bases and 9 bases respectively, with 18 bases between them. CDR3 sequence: CASAPDRLLKAFF. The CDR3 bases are TGTGCTAGTGCCCCTGACAGACTCTTGAAAGCTTTCTTT.

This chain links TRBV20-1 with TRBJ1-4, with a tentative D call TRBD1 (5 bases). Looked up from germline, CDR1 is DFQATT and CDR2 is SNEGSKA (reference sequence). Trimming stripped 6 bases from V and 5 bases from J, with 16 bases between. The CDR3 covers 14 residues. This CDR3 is CSAPGGELNEKLFF. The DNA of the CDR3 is TGCAGTGCCCCCGGGGGGGAACTAAATGAAAAACTGTTTTTT.

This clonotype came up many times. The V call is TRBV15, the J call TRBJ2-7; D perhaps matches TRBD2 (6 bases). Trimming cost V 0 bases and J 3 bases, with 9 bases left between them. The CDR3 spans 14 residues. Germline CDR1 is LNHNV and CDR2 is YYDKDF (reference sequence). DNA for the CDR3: TGTGCCACCAGCAGAGATCCGGGGGTCTACGAGCAGTACGTC. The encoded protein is CATSRDPGVYEQYV.

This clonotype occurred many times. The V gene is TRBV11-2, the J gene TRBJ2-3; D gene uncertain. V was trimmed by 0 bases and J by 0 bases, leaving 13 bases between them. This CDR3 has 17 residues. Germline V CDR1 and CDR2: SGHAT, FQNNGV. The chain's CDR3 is CASSLDLPLTSTDTQYF. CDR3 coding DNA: TGTGCCAGCAGCTTAGATCTTCCCCTAACTAGCACAGATACGCAGTATTTT.

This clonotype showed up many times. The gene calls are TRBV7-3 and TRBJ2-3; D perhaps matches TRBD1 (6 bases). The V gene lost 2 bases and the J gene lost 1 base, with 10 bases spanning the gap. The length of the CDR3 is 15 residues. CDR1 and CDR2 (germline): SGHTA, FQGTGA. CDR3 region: CASSLGGRRTDTQYF. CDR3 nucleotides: TGTGCCAGCAGCTTAGGGGGCCGGCGCACAGATACGCAGTATTTT.